Detailed here is one T cell receptor (beta chain). This record belongs to a study of blood T cell repertoires in COVID-19. Generated by immunoSEQ multiplex PCR, the TCRdb table keeps only in-frame clones and is missing some. Among more than 45,000 clones listed, around nine tenths were seen once. Germline V gene data show CDR1 as KGHSH and CDR2 as LQKENI. Germline trimming cut 4 bases from V and 7 bases from J; bases unmatched to any gene: 15. The CDR3 runs 17 residues. Source material: peripheral blood. The V gene is TRBV18, the J gene TRBJ1-2, with 10 bases fitting TRBD1. The clonotype comes from a woman aged 60-75 years with COVID-19, enrolled during active disease. The CDR3 region has the DNA TGTGCCAGCTCACTCCAGACAGGGGGCACGTCTTTGCGTGGCTACACCTTC. Protein sequence: CASSLQTGGTSLRGYTF.